This T cell receptor (beta chain) was obtained from a study of OX40 agonist ivuxolimab in advanced cancers. Across the whole study: Antecedent anti-PD-1, anti-PD-L1 or anti-CTLA-4 therapy was permissible, with roughly 36% having received some. Partial responses occurred in Three dose-escalation patients, one with hepatocellular carcinoma and two with cutaneous melanoma. Study results and limitations: Averaging showed that CD8+ T cells had more expanded clones than CD4+ did. Also showing low normalized T-cell clonal expansion were some of the nonresponders.

The repertoire was sequenced with immunoSEQ multiplex PCR; TCRdb's copy has only in-frame clones and lacks some. The repertoire holds 40,000 to 50,000 clones, with 75% to 90% as singletons. The table lists this clone with a few counts. Its specificity is not known. The CDR3 length is 14 residues. V shed 6 bases, J shed 1 base, and the junction held 4 bases outside the gene matches. In germline, CDR1 is MNHNY, CDR2 SVGAGI (reference sequence). The sequences come from CD4+ or CD8+ T cells sorted from blood, collected in a trial of the OX40 agonist ivuxolimab. The genes are TRBV6-6 and TRBJ2-5; TRBD2 aligns across 8 bases. The sequence was obtained from an adult with an advanced solid tumor such as melanoma, head and neck, liver or kidney cancer. CDR3 amino acids: CASRELAAQETQYF. For the CDR3, the DNA is TGTGCCAGCAGAGAACTAGCGGCCCAAGAGACCCAGTACTTC.